This T cell receptor beta chain was captured in a study of blood T cell repertoires in COVID-19. As handled by the study authors: Amplification of reference gene primers was used by the study to estimate nucleated cell counts. Libraries were prepared by immunoSEQ multiplex PCR; TCRdb keeps only in-frame clonotypes and omits some of them. Clone size and the V and J calls come from that table; the DNA yielded D and trimming. The sample lists about 140,000 clones; 84% were seen once. Trimming took 4 bases from V and 12 from J; bases not matched to a gene: 14. Germline CDR1 SGHDT, CDR2 YYEEEE. The CDR3 is 14 amino acids.

Sequencing was performed on peripheral blood. The receptor was derived from a human donor in a cohort sampled during active COVID-19. The chain carries TRBV5-6 and TRBJ2-7; the match to TRBD1 covers 9 bases. CDR3 nucleotide sequence: TGTGCCAGCAGCCCCGACCGGGACAGGGTATCAAGGTACTTC. This gives the protein CASSPDRDRVSRYF.